The present T cell receptor beta chain was sequenced within a study of T cells in Graves' hyperthyroidism and ophthalmopathy (dated by TCRdb to about 2019). A note on the overall study: Peripheral blood samples were taken at initial diagnosis, before any treatment was given. Whether ophthalmopathy could be predicted prospectively was tested in an independent validation cohort made up of roughly 19 hyperthyroidism patients plus 17 patients who later progressed to ophthalmopathy. TCR Vbeta CDR3 sequencing of 120 to 150 peripheral blood samples (over 40 ophthalmopathy, about 80 hyperthyroidism and roughly 17 progressor patients) is reported in the paper. Once sampling was done, hyperthyroidism patients were given methimazole at a starting dose of 30 mg daily, whereas ophthalmopathy patients were given high-dose intravenous methylprednisolone. To identify distinguishing TCR V-J signatures, a discovery cohort of 100 or so patients was used, comprising some 45 with Graves' ophthalmopathy and around 60 with stable Graves' hyperthyroidism. The 100 discovery patients were divided at random into training and test sets in a 7:3 ratio. In addition, the study compared T-cell repertoires in thyroid tissue and in blood from roughly 6 Graves' hyperthyroidism patients.

Stable Graves' hyperthyroidism was defined as the absence of progression to ophthalmopathy over 18 months of follow-up. The hyperthyroidism patients were between 18 and 65 years old and newly diagnosed, with a disease duration of less than 2 months. The study excluded patients with uncontrolled infections, other autoimmune diseases, pregnancy or lactation. Diagnoses were established on the basis of clinical symptoms, serum thyroxine and TRAb, thyroid ultrasound, and orbital computed tomography. Ficoll-Paque density gradient centrifugation was used to isolate PBMCs from around 9.1 ml of fresh peripheral blood. Total RNA was extracted using Trizol reagent, and RNA quality was assessed on an Agilent 2100 Bioanalyzer. This clonotype has at least ten counts. This receptor's antigen is unknown. No qualities accompany the bases; no much larger clone lies one base away. Trimming takes 3 bases off V and 5 bases off J; junction bases not matched to a gene: 6. The CDR1 and CDR2 encoded by the germline V gene are MDHEN and SYDVKM. The CDR3, cysteine through phenylalanine, is 14 amino acids long. The only DNA kept is the CDR3, 42 bases in frame from the first base.

The full study reports these points: No statistical method was used to fix the sample size in advance, and group allocation was not hidden from the investigators. A 13 V-J signature model separated ophthalmopathy from stable hyperthyroidism, with 87.88% sensitivity and 81.08% specificity in cross-validation and 80%/75% in testing. During validation, the model predicted progression to ophthalmopathy a median of roughly 7.1 months ahead of onset, with roughly 65% sensitivity and 72.22% specificity. Most expanded thyroid clonotypes (frequency above 0.001) were also detected in blood, a finding suggesting that blood repertoires may reflect thyroid immune responses.

The TCR beta CDR3 regions were amplified from RNA transcripts. The first round of RT-PCR for the TCR CDR3 was performed with the HTBI primer set and the Qiagen OneStep RT-PCR kit. The libraries were constructed in a second round of multiplex PCR and then size-selected and purified. The libraries were sequenced on an Illumina HiSeq2000 using paired-end 100 bp reads. The authors' pipeline ran thus. SOAPnuke was used to process the raw data, throwing out any read that contained adapters or uncalled bases, had a mean Phred below 15, or lacked an exact constant-primer or identifier match. COPE v1.2.5 was used to merge the high-quality paired reads, and each unique nucleotide sequence was defined as a clonotype. MiTCR v1.1 was used to align the clonotypes against IMGT TRBV, TRBD and TRBJ reference segments. The analysis was restricted to V-J combinations with a frequency above 0.0001, which together covered about 99% of the repertoires. The TCS score was defined as F50 (clonal expansion) divided by E x V (chaos), with BLOSUM62-based TCRdist calculated between CDR3 peptides within each V-J. Welch's t-statistics and random forest reduced some 510 V-J features to 10 to 15, which were used in a naive Bayes classifier (R e1071). The public sequencing data were trimmed at Q25 with fastp and processed into clonotypes with MiXCR by TCRdb, which kept only in-frame beta chains. Entries that share a CDR3 protein sequence are merged under the most common genes and DNA. For this entry, the V and J calls and clone size follow TCRdb and not the study's own pipeline. The sample table records about 620,000 distinct CDR3 sequences; roughly 15% of these occur just once. The ten largest clones represent less than 4.5% of the sample.

The sequenced sample consisted of blood. The receptor was derived from a woman aged 25 to 39 with Graves' hyperthyroidism. This receptor chain uses TRBV28 and TRBJ1-2, with 7 middle bases fitting TRBD1. The sequenced DNA is TGTGCCAGCAGTTTCGGGACAGCCTCTTATGGCTACACCTTC. Its coded protein is CASSFGTASYGYTF.